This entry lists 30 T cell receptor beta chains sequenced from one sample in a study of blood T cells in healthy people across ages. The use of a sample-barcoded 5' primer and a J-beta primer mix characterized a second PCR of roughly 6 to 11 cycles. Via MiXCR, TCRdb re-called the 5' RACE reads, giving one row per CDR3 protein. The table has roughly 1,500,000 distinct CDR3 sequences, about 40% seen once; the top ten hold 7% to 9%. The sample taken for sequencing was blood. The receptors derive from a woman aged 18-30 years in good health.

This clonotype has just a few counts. This chain's CDR3 is CASSIRDIYGYTF. As DNA, the CDR3 is TGTGCCAGTTCTATCCGGGACATCTATGGCTACACCTTC. The genes are TRBV12-3 or TRBV12-4 and TRBJ1-2; possibly TRBD1 for D (6 bases). V lost 9 bases, J lost 4 bases, and 15 bases lay in between. This CDR3 spans 13 amino acids.

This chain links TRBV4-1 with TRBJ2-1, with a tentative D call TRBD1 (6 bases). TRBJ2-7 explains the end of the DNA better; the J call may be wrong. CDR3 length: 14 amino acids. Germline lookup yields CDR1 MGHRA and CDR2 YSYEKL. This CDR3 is CASSQAQGSNEQYF. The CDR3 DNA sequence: TGCGCCAGCAGCCAAGCACAGGGTTCCAATGAGCAGTACTTC.

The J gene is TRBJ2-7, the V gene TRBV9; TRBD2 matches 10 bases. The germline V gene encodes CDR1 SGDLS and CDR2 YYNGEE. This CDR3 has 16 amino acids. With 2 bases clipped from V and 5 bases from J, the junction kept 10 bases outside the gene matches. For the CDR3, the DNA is TGTGCCAGCAGCGTGTCCTCCAGGGGACTAGCGAACGAGCAGTACTTC. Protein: CASSVSSRGLANEQYF. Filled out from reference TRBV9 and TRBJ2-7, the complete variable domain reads DSGVTQTPKHLITATGQRVTLRCSPRSGDLSVYWYQQSLDQGLQFLIQYYNGEERAKGNILERFSAQQFPDLHSELNLSSLELGDSALYFCASSVSSRGLANEQYFGPGTRLTVT.

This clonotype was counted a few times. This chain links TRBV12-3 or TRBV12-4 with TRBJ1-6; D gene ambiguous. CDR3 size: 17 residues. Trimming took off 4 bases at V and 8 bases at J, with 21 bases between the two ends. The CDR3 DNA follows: TGTGCCAGCAGTTACGCTGTCTCTCTCTTTGGGGATTCACCCCTCCACTTT. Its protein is CASSYAVSLFGDSPLHF.

CDR3: CASSQSTLLIDGYTF. In nucleotides, the CDR3 is TGTGCCAGCAGCCAATCCACACTACTCATAGATGGCTACACCTTC. The genes are TRBV4-2 and TRBJ1-2; no clear D. This CDR3 is built from 15 residues. The V end lost 2 bases, the J end lost 6 bases, and 16 bases lay between the germline ends. Germline CDR1 reads LGHNA; CDR2 reads YNFKEQ.

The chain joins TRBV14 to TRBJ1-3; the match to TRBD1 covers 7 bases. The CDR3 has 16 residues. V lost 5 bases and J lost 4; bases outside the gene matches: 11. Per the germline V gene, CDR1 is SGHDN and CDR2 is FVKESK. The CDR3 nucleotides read TGTGCCAGCAGCGTTAATCGGGACAGAGGGGGAAACACCATATATTTT. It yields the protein CASSVNRDRGGNTIYF.

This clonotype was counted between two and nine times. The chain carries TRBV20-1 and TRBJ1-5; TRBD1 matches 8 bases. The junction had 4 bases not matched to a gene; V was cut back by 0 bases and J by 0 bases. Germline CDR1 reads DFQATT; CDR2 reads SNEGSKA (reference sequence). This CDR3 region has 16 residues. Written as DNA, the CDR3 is TGCAGTGCTAGAGACCCGACAGGGGCTAGCAATCAGCCCCAGCATTTT. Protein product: CSARDPTGASNQPQHF.

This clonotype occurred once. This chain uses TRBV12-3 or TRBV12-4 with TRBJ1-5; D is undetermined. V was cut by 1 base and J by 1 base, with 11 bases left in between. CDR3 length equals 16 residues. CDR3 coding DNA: TGTGCCAGCAGTTTAGAGCTGGGATTGAGCAATCAGCCCCAGCATTTT. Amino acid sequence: CASSLELGLSNQPQHF.

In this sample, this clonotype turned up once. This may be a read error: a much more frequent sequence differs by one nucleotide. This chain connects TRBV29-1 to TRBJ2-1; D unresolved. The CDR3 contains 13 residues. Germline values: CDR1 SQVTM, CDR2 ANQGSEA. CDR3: CSVDRAQAGEQLF. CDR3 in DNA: TGCAGCGTTGATAGGGCGCAGGCTGGTGAGCAGCTCTTC.

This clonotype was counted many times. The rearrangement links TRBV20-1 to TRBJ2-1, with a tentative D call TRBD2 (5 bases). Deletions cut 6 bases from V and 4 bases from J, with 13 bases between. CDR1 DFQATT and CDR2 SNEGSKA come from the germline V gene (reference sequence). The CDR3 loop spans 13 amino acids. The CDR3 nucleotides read TGCAGTGCCGAAGGGAGCAGTTACAATGAGCAGTTCTTC. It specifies CSAEGSSYNEQFF.

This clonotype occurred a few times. The CDR3 nucleotides read TGCAGTGCTAGAGTGGGACAGAAGAACACTGAAGCTTTCTTT. Protein sequence: CSARVGQKNTEAFF. The J gene is TRBJ1-1, the V gene TRBV20-1, with 7 bases identical to TRBD1. Germline-derived CDR1 and CDR2 are DFQATT and SNEGSKA (reference sequence). Trimming cost V 1 base and J 1 base; bases outside gene matches: 3. The length of the CDR3 is 14 residues.

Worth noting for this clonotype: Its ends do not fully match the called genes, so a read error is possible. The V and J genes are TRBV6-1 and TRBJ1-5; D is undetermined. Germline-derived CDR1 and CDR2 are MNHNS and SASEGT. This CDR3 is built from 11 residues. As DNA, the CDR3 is TGTGCCGGCAGTGATCCTCAGCCCCAGCATTTT. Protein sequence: CAGSDPQPQHF.

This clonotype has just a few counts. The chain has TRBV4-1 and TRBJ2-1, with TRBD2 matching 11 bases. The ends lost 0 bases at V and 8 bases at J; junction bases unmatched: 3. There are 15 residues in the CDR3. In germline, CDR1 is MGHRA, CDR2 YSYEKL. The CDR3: CASSQDSGRADEQFF. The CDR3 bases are TGCGCCAGCAGCCAAGATAGCGGGAGGGCGGATGAGCAGTTCTTC.

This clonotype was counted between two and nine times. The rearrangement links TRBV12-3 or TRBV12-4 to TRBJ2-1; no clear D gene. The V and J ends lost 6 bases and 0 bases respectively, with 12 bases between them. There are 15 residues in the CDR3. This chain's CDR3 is CASRPTKSSYNEQFF. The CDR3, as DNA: TGTGCCAGCAGACCAACTAAGAGCTCCTACAATGAGCAGTTCTTC.

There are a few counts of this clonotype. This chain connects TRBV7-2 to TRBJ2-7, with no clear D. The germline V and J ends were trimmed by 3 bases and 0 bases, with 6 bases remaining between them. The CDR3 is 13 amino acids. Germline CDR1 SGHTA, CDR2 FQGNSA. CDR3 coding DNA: TGTGCCAGCAGCTTCCCCAGCTCCTACGAGCAGTACTTC. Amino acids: CASSFPSSYEQYF.

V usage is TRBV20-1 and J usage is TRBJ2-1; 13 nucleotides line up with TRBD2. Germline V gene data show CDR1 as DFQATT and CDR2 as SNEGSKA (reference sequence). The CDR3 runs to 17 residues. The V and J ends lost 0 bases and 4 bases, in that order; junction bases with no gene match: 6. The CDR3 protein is CSARDALAGGIYNEQFF. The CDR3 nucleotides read TGCAGTGCTAGAGATGCACTAGCGGGAGGGATATACAATGAGCAGTTCTTC.

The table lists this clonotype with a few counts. The CDR3 DNA is TGTGCCATCAGCCGAGAAGGGGCCGGGGCCGCCACCGGGGAGCTGTTTTTT. The encoded protein is CAISREGAGAATGELFF. The chain combines TRBV10-3 with TRBJ2-2; D may correspond to TRBD1 or TRBD2 (5 bases each). Germline V CDR1 and CDR2: ENHRY, SYGVKD. There are 17 residues in the CDR3. V lost 6 bases, J lost 4 bases, and 21 bases lay in between.

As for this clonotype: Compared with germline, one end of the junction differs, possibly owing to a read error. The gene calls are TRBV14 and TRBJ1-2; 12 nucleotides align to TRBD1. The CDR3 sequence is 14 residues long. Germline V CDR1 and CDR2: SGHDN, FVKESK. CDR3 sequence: CASRQLGQGAGYTF. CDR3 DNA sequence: TGTGCCAGCCGCCAGTTGGGACAGGGGGCTGGCTACACCTTC. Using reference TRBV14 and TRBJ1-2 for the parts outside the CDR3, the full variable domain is EAGVTQFPSHSVIEKGQTVTLRCDPISGHDNLYWYRRVMGKEIKFLLHFVKESKQDESGMPNNRFLAERTGGTYSTLKVQPAELEDSGVYFCASRQLGQGAGYTFGSGTRLTVV.

CDR3 nucleotide sequence: TGTGCCCTACAGTCGTCCATTTACAATGAGCAGTTCTTC. Translating gives CALQSSIYNEQFF. The chain joins TRBV10-3 to TRBJ2-1; D is undetermined. Germline V gene lookup returns CDR1 ENHRY and CDR2 SYGVKD. The CDR3 extends over 13 amino acids. V was cut by 11 bases and J by 4 bases, with 15 bases left in between.

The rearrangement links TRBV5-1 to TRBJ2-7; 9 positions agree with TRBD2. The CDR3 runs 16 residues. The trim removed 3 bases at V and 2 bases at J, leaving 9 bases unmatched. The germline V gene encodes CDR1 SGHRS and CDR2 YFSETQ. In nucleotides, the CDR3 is TGCGCCAGCAGCTCCACCGGGACTAGCTATACCTACGAGCAGTACTTC. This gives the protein CASSSTGTSYTYEQYF.

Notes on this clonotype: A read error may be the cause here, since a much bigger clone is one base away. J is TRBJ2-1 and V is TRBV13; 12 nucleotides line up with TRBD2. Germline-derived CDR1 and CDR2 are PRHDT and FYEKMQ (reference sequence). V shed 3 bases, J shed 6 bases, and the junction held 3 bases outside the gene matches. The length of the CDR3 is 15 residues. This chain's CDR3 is CASSFGLAGFNEQFF. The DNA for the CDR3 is TGTGCCAGCAGCTTCGGACTAGCGGGATTCAATGAGCAGTTCTTC. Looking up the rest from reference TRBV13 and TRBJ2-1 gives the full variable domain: AAGVIQSPRHLIKEKRETATLKCYPIPRHDTVYWYQQGPGQDPQFLISFYEKMQSDKGSIPDRFSAQQFSDYHSELNMSSLELGDSALYFCASSFGLAGFNEQFFGPGTRLTVL.

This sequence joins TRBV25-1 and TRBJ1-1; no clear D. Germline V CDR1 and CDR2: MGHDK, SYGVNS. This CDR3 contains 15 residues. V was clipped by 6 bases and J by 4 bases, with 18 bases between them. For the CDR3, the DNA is TGTGCCAGCAGCGAGACGTACGTCGTAGGCACTGAAGCTTTCTTT. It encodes CASSETYVVGTEAFF.

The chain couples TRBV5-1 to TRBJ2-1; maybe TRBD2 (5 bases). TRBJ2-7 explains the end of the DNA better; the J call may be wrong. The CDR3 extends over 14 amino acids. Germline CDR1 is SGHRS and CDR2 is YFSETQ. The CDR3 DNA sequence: TGCGCCAGCAAAAGCGGAAGCTCCTACAATGAGCAGTACTTC. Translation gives CASKSGSSYNEQYF.

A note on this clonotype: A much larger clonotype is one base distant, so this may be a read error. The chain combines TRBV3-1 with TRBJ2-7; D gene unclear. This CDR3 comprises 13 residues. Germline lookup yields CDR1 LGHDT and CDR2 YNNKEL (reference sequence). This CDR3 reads CAGSQDSRYEQYF. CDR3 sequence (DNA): TGTGCCGGCAGCCAAGATTCCAGATACGAGCAGTACTTC.

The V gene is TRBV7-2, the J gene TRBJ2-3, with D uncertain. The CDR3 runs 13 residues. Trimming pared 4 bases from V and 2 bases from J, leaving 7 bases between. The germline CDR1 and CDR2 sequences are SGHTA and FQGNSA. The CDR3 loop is CASSSFLTDTQYF. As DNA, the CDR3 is TGTGCCAGCAGCTCCTTCCTCACAGATACGCAGTATTTT.

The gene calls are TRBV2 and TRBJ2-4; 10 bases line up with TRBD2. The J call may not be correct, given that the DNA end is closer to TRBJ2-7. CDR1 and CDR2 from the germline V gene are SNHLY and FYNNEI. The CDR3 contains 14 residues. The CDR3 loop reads CASSPLAGNAEQYF. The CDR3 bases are TGTGCCAGCAGTCCACTAGCGGGAAACGCCGAGCAGTACTTC.

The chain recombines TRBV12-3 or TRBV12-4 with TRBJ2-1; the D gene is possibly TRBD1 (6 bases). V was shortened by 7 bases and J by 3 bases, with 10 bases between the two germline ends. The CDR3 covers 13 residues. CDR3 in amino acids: CASTGQFYNEQFF. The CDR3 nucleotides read TGTGCCAGCACCGGACAGTTCTACAATGAGCAGTTCTTC.

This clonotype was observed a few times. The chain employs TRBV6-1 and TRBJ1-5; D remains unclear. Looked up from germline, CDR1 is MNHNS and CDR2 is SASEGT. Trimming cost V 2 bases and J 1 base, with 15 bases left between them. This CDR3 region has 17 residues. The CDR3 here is CASSESPGVTSNQPQHF. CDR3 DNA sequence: TGTGCCAGCAGTGAATCCCCAGGCGTTACGAGCAATCAGCCCCAGCATTTT.

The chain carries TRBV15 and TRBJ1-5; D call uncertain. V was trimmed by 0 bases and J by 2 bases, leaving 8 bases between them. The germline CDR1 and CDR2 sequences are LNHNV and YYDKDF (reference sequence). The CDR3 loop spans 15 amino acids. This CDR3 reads CATSRDQTGNQPQHF. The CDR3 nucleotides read TGTGCCACCAGCAGAGATCAAACGGGCAATCAGCCCCAGCATTTT. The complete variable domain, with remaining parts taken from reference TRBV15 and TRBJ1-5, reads DAMVIQNPRYQVTQFGKPVTLSCSQTLNHNVMYWYQQKSSQAPKLLFHYYDKDFNNEADTPDNFQSRRPNTSFCFLDIRSPGLGDTAMYLCATSRDQTGNQPQHFGDGTRLSIL.

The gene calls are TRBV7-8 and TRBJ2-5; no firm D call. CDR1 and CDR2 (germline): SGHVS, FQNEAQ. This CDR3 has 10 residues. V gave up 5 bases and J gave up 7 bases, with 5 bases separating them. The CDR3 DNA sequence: TGTGCCAGCAGCCCGGGGACCCAGTACTTC. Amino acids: CASSPGTQYF. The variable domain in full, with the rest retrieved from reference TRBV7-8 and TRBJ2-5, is GAGVSQSPRYKVAKRGQDVALRCDPISGHVSLFWYQQALGQGPEFLTYFQNEAQLDKSGLPSDRFFAERPEGSVSTLKIQRTQQEDSAVYLCASSPGTQYFGPGTRLLVL.